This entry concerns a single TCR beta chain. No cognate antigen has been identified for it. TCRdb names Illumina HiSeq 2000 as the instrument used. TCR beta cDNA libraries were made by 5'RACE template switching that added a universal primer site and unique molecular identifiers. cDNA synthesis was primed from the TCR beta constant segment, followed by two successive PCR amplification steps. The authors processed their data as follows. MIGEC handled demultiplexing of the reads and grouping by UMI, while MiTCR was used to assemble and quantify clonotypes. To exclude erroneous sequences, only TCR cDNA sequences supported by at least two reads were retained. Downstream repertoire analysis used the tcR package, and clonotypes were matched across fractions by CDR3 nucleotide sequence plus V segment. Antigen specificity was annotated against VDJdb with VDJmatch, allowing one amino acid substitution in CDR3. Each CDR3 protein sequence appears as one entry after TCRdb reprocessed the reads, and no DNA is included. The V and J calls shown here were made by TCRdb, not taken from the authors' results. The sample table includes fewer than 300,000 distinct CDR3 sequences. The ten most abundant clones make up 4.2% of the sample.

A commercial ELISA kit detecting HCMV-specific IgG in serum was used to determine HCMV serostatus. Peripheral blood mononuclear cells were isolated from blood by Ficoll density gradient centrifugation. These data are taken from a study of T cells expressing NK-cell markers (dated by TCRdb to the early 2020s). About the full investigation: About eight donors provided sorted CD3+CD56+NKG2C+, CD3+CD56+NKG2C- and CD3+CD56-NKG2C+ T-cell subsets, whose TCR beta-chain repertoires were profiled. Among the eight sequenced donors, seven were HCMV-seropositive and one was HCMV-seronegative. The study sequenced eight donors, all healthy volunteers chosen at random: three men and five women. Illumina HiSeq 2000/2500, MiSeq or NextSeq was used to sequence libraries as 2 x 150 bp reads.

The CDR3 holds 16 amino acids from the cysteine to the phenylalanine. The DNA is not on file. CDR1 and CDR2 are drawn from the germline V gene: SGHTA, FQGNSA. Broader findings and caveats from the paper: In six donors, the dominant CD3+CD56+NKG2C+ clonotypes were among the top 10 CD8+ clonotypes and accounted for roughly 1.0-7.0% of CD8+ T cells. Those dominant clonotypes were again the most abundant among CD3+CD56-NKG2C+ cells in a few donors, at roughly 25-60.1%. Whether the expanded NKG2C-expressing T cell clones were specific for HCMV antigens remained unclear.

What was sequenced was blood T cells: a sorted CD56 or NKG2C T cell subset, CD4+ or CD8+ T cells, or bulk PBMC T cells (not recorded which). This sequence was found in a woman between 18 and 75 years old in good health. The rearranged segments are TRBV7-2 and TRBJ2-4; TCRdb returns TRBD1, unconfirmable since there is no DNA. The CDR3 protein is CASSPWLGTPENIQYF.